These 15 T cell receptor beta chains were sequenced from one sample in a study of Ad26.COV2.S vaccination and SARS-CoV-2 variants. Treatment here: some 19 received Ad26.COV2.S at low or high dose, single or two shots; roughly 5 received placebo; per-sample allocation not given. After the first vaccine or placebo injection, samples were drawn on day 63. This table comes from immunoSEQ multiplex PCR, and its TCRdb copy is limited to in-frame clones, with some not included. The sample records some 480,000 clones, approximately 90% being singletons. The input for sequencing was peripheral blood, taken in a trial of Ad26.COV2.S vaccine versus placebo. The receptors here all came from a person between 18 and 65 years old who received the Ad26.COV2.S COVID-19 vaccine or a placebo.

The V and J genes are TRBV20-1 and TRBJ2-1; no firm D call. V gave up 3 bases and J gave up 6 bases, with 6 bases separating them. CDR3 size: 11 residues. From germline, CDR1 is DFQATT and CDR2 SNEGSKA (reference sequence). CDR3 region: CSASEVNEQFF. As DNA, the CDR3 is TGCAGTGCTAGCGAGGTCAATGAGCAGTTCTTC.

This chain uses TRBV29-1 with TRBJ2-5; 7 nucleotides agree with TRBD1. CDR1 and CDR2 (germline): SQVTM, ANQGSEA. V lost 8 bases, J lost 4 bases, and 4 bases stayed unmatched. This CDR3 spans 11 amino acids. DNA for the CDR3: TGCAGCCTCAGGACAGGAGAGACCCAGTACTTC. This translates into CSLRTGETQYF.

The V and J genes are TRBV9 and TRBJ2-1; D gene ambiguous. The CDR3 is 15 residues long. Trimming cost V 7 bases and J 0 bases, with 14 bases left between them. Germline V gene sequence: CDR1 SGDLS, CDR2 YYNGEE. CDR3 amino acids: CASGPGPRSYNEQFF. DNA of the CDR3: TGTGCCAGCGGTCCCGGCCCACGCTCCTACAATGAGCAGTTCTTC. Full variable domain (missing parts from reference TRBV9 and TRBJ2-1): DSGVTQTPKHLITATGQRVTLRCSPRSGDLSVYWYQQSLDQGLQFLIQYYNGEERAKGNILERFSAQQFPDLHSELNLSSLELGDSALYFCASGPGPRSYNEQFFGPGTRLTVL.

V gene TRBV6-6 combines with J gene TRBJ1-5; D call uncertain. CDR3 length: 13 amino acids. Between the trimmed V and J ends, which lost 2 bases and 7 bases, there was a span of 9 bases. Germline V gene lookup returns CDR1 MNHNY and CDR2 SVGAGI (reference sequence). CDR3 residues: CASSYRVEQPQHF. The CDR3 nucleotides are TGTGCCAGCAGTTACCGAGTCGAACAGCCCCAGCATTTT.

This chain connects TRBV27 to TRBJ2-1; 9 nucleotides align to TRBD2. CDR1 is MNHEY and CDR2 is SMNVEV in the germline V gene (reference sequence). The CDR3 consists of 15 residues. Trimming cost V 0 bases and J 7 bases; bases outside gene matches: 4. The CDR3, as DNA: TGTGCCAGCAGTTTATCGTTGCTAGCGGGGAATGAGCAGTTCTTC. It is translated as CASSLSLLAGNEQFF.

The chain carries TRBV6-5 and TRBJ2-7, with D hard to call. The CDR3 has 15 residues. Germline assignment: CDR1 MNHEY and CDR2 SVGAGI. Trimming removed 0 bases at V and 0 bases at J, with 9 bases between. The CDR3 loop is CASSYSLGISYEQYF. The CDR3 DNA reads as TGTGCCAGCAGTTACTCGCTGGGGATCTCCTACGAGCAGTACTTC.

V usage is TRBV14 and J usage is TRBJ2-5; TRBD1 might be the D (5 bases). CDR1 SGHDN and CDR2 FVKESK come from the germline V gene. The CDR3 extends over 13 amino acids. V was cut by 3 bases and J by 7 bases, with 12 bases left in between. The CDR3 bases are TGTGCCAGCAGCCAGGCAGGGCGCGGGACCCAGTACTTC. It translates to CASSQAGRGTQYF.

V gene TRBV25-1 combines with J gene TRBJ1-1, with TRBD1 as a possible D gene (5 bases). V was pared by 1 base and J by 4 bases, with 13 bases between. The CDR3 is 15 residues long. The V gene's germline CDR1 is MGHDK and CDR2 SYGVNS. CDR3 bases: TGTGCCAGCAGTGAATTAGCCCCCGGGGGCACTGAAGCTTTCTTT. Translating gives CASSELAPGGTEAFF.

The gene calls are TRBV19 and TRBJ2-5; 11 positions agree with TRBD1. J gave up 2 bases and V 2 bases, and 4 bases lay outside the gene matches. Germline CDR1 reads LNHDA; CDR2 reads SQIVND (reference sequence). The CDR3 covers 16 residues. The CDR3 loop reads CASSINRDRGQETQYF. As DNA, the CDR3 is TGTGCCAGTAGTATAAATAGGGACAGGGGGCAAGAGACCCAGTACTTC.

The chain is built from TRBV29-1 and TRBJ2-1; 16 bases align to TRBD2. Germline V gene data show CDR1 as SQVTM and CDR2 as ANQGSEA. V gave up 3 bases and J gave up 5 bases; unmatched junction bases: 7. The CDR3 contains 17 residues. DNA of the CDR3: TGCAGCGTTGAGGGACTAGCGGGAGGGCCGGGCAACAATGAGCAGTTCTTC. It yields the protein CSVEGLAGGPGNNEQFF.

V usage is TRBV7-3 and J usage is TRBJ2-3; D possibly uses TRBD1 or TRBD2 (6 bases each). The ends were cut back, 4 bases at V and 6 bases at J, with 17 bases in the middle. The V gene's germline CDR1 is SGHTA and CDR2 FQGTGA. The CDR3 length is 15 residues. CDR3 bases: TGTGCCAGCAGCTCCGGGGGCGGAGTCTCGGATACGCAGTATTTT. Protein: CASSSGGGVSDTQYF.

The chain recombines TRBV19 with TRBJ2-5, with D uncertain. Germline V gives CDR1 LNHDA, CDR2 SQIVND (reference sequence). The V end was cut by 0 bases, the J end by 5 bases, with 7 bases between. There are 13 residues in the CDR3. The CDR3: CASSIDHEETQYF. The CDR3 nucleotides read TGTGCCAGTAGTATAGATCATGAGGAGACCCAGTACTTC.

The chain has TRBV7-2 and TRBJ2-3; tentative D call: TRBD1 (5 bases). From germline, CDR1 is SGHTA and CDR2 FQGNSA. V lost 7 bases and J 7 bases, leaving 21 bases between the germline ends. CDR3 length: 15 residues. The CDR3 reads CASTPDRNRLHTQYF. In nucleotides, the CDR3 is TGTGCCAGCACCCCCGACAGAAACAGGCTCCATACGCAGTATTTT. The whole variable domain, filled in from reference TRBV7-2 and TRBJ2-3, reads GAGVSQSPSNKVTEKGKDVELRCDPISGHTALYWYRQSLGQGLEFLIYFQGNSAPDKSGLPSDRFSAERTGGSVSTLTIQRTQQEDSAVYLCASTPDRNRLHTQYFGPGTRLTVL.

This clone was picked up a small number of times. The chain employs TRBV28 and TRBJ2-3; a possible D gene is TRBD1 (5 bases). Between the trimmed V and J ends, which lost 6 bases and 6 bases, there was a span of 22 bases. The CDR3 has 16 amino acids. CDR1 is MDHEN, CDR2 SYDVKM, per germline. CDR3 nucleotides: TGTGCCAGCAGAAGGACAACCCAAAGGGTCGGCGATACGCAGTATTTT. Encoded protein: CASRRTTQRVGDTQYF.

In its sample, this clone was seen once. This sequence joins TRBV5-4 and TRBJ2-7; D is unclear. Germline values: CDR1 SGHNT, CDR2 YYREEE (reference sequence). The CDR3 length is 16 residues. V was clipped by 0 bases and J by 2 bases, with 15 bases between them. CDR3 region: CASSLDVERSAYEQYF. The DNA of the CDR3 is TGTGCCAGCAGCTTGGACGTTGAGCGCAGCGCCTACGAGCAGTACTTC.